The rows below give T cell receptor beta chains drawn from one sample of a study of control samples from healthy donors and cancer patients. Only in-frame clones appear in the TCRdb table, and some are missing; sequencing was by immunoSEQ multiplex PCR. The sample holds approximately 150,000 clones, 90% to 95% seen once. Sequencing was carried out using blood. These receptors originate from a man aged 35 to 55 in good health. The CDR3 runs from the conserved cysteine through the conserved F or W. Fields, in order: clone size, D gene, J gene, V gene, CDR3 DNA, CDR3 protein. The D gene is left open where the match is weak. A clone size is listed for some rows: how often the clone was seen (once, few, many), or a class if it is expanded.

clone_size: -
d_call: TRBD2
j_call: TRBJ2-2
v_call: TRBV4-2
cdr3_nt: TGTGCCAGCAGCCAAGGGGGGACTAGCTTGAACACCGGGGAGCTGTTTTTT
cdr3_aa: CASSQGGTSLNTGELFF

clone_size: -
d_call: TRBD1
j_call: TRBJ1-2
v_call: TRBV5-1
cdr3_nt: TGCGCCAGCAGCTTGGACAGGGGCTATGGCTACACCTTC
cdr3_aa: CASSLDRGYGYTF

clone_size: -
d_call: -
j_call: TRBJ1-1
v_call: TRBV5-6
cdr3_nt: TGTGCCAGCAGCTTGGCCAATGGGGTGGAAGCTTTCTTT
cdr3_aa: CASSLANGVEAFF

clone_size: -
d_call: TRBD2
j_call: TRBJ2-2
v_call: TRBV4-3
cdr3_nt: TGCGCCAGCAGCCACCGCGGGGGGGCCTACACCGGGGAGCTGTTTTTT
cdr3_aa: CASSHRGGAYTGELFF

clone_size: -
d_call: -
j_call: TRBJ2-7
v_call: TRBV11-2
cdr3_nt: TGTGCCAGCATCCAGAGTCCGGGCCACCATCCCTACGAGCAGTACTTC
cdr3_aa: CASIQSPGHHPYEQYF

clone_size: -
d_call: -
j_call: TRBJ2-1
v_call: TRBV7-3
cdr3_nt: TGTGCCAGCAGCTTAAGTACGGGGAGCTCCTACAATGAGCAGTTCTTC
cdr3_aa: CASSLSTGSSYNEQFF

clone_size: -
d_call: TRBD1
j_call: TRBJ1-1
v_call: TRBV6-5
cdr3_nt: TGTGCCAGCAGCAGCCCCCAGGGGGCGCGGGCTTTCTTT
cdr3_aa: CASSSPQGARAFF

clone_size: -
d_call: -
j_call: TRBJ1-4
v_call: TRBV21-1
cdr3_nt: TGTGCCAGCAGCAAATACGACAGGGGAAAAATTAATGAAAAACTGTTTTTT
cdr3_aa: CASSKYDRGKINEKLFF

clone_size: -
d_call: -
j_call: TRBJ2-3
v_call: TRBV9
cdr3_nt: TGTGCCAGCAGCGTAGGTAGGCATACATCCGCCCGCACAGATACGCAGTATTTT
cdr3_aa: CASSVGRHTSARTDTQYF

clone_size: -
d_call: -
j_call: TRBJ2-2
v_call: TRBV18
cdr3_nt: TGTGCCAGCTCAGGGCAAGGGAACACCGGGGAGCTGTTTTTT
cdr3_aa: CASSGQGNTGELFF

clone_size: -
d_call: TRBD2
j_call: TRBJ2-2
v_call: TRBV5-6
cdr3_nt: TGTGCCAGCAGCCGCGAGGGACTAGCGGGAGCCAACACCGGGGAGCTGTTTTTT
cdr3_aa: CASSREGLAGANTGELFF

clone_size: -
d_call: -
j_call: TRBJ1-4
v_call: TRBV28
cdr3_nt: TGTGCCAGCAGTTTTATGACTAATGAAAAACTGTTTTTT
cdr3_aa: CASSFMTNEKLFF

clone_size: -
d_call: TRBD1
j_call: TRBJ1-2
v_call: TRBV4-3
cdr3_nt: TGCGCCAGCAGCCCCGGGACAGCGTATGGCTACACCTTC
cdr3_aa: CASSPGTAYGYTF

clone_size: -
d_call: -
j_call: TRBJ1-1
v_call: TRBV12-3/TRBV12-4
cdr3_nt: TGTGCCAGCAGCCCGAACAGGGCCACTGAAGCTTTCTTT
cdr3_aa: CASSPNRATEAFF

clone_size: -
d_call: -
j_call: TRBJ1-1
v_call: TRBV30
cdr3_nt: TGTGCCTGGGAGGGGAGGAGGAACACTGAAGCTTTCTTT
cdr3_aa: CAWEGRRNTEAFF

clone_size: -
d_call: -
j_call: TRBJ2-2
v_call: TRBV12-5
cdr3_nt: TGTGCTAGTGGTTTGAACTCGCAGGCCCACATCACCGGGGAGCTGTTTTTT
cdr3_aa: CASGLNSQAHITGELFF

clone_size: -
d_call: -
j_call: TRBJ2-2
v_call: TRBV7-3
cdr3_nt: TGTGCCAGCAGCTTAACGGGCGGAGCCACCGGGGAGCTGTTTTTT
cdr3_aa: CASSLTGGATGELFF

clone_size: -
d_call: -
j_call: TRBJ1-1
v_call: TRBV4-3
cdr3_nt: TGCGCCAGCAGCCTCCTCAGGGGGAACACTGAAGCTTTCTTT
cdr3_aa: CASSLLRGNTEAFF

clone_size: -
d_call: -
j_call: TRBJ2-7
v_call: TRBV4-3
cdr3_nt: TGCGCCAGCAGCCAGTGGAAGTCCTACGAGCAGTACTTC
cdr3_aa: CASSQWKSYEQYF

clone_size: -
d_call: TRBD2
j_call: TRBJ2-1
v_call: TRBV13
cdr3_nt: TGTGCCAGCAGCGCTGTAGCGGGGCTCAATGAGCAGTTCTTC
cdr3_aa: CASSAVAGLNEQFF

clone_size: -
d_call: -
j_call: TRBJ1-1
v_call: TRBV14
cdr3_nt: TGTGCCAGCAGTCTCGGCTCAGGCGTGAACACTGAAGCTTTCTTT
cdr3_aa: CASSLGSGVNTEAFF

clone_size: -
d_call: TRBD1
j_call: TRBJ1-5
v_call: TRBV4-2
cdr3_nt: TGTGCCAGCAGCCAAACAGGGGGCCGCAATCAGCCCCAGCATTTT
cdr3_aa: CASSQTGGRNQPQHF

clone_size: -
d_call: TRBD1
j_call: TRBJ1-4
v_call: TRBV6-5
cdr3_nt: TGTGCCAGCAGTTCCACAGGGGGCTTAGAAAAACTGTTTTTT
cdr3_aa: CASSSTGGLEKLFF

clone_size: -
d_call: TRBD2
j_call: TRBJ2-2
v_call: TRBV12-5
cdr3_nt: TGTGCTAGTGGTCGGACTAGCGGGGGACTTACCGGGGAGCTGTTTTTT
cdr3_aa: CASGRTSGGLTGELFF

clone_size: -
d_call: -
j_call: TRBJ1-6
v_call: TRBV28
cdr3_nt: TGTGCCAGCAGTCCATTGGGTTCACCCCTCCACTTT
cdr3_aa: CASSPLGSPLHF

clone_size: -
d_call: -
j_call: TRBJ1-4
v_call: TRBV6-5
cdr3_nt: TGTGCCACCGGCCCCGGAGGACATAAACTGTTTTTT
cdr3_aa: CATGPGGHKLFF

clone_size: -
d_call: -
j_call: TRBJ1-4
v_call: TRBV4-2
cdr3_nt: TGTGCCAGCAGCCCTAAAACGGGGGGCGGAGAAAAACTGTTTTTT
cdr3_aa: CASSPKTGGGEKLFF

clone_size: -
d_call: -
j_call: TRBJ2-1
v_call: TRBV28
cdr3_nt: TGTGCCAGCTCCCTCGCGGGAAAAATCAATGAGCAGTTCTTC
cdr3_aa: CASSLAGKINEQFF

clone_size: -
d_call: -
j_call: TRBJ2-1
v_call: TRBV6-2/TRBV6-3
cdr3_nt: TGTGCCAGCAGTCAAGTTAATCCGAATGAGCAGTTCTTC
cdr3_aa: CASSQVNPNEQFF

clone_size: few
d_call: -
j_call: TRBJ2-5
v_call: TRBV7-9
cdr3_nt: TGTGCCAGCAGCTTGTCCTTCATCAGGGGAAACCAAGAGACCCAGTACTTC
cdr3_aa: CASSLSFIRGNQETQYF

clone_size: -
d_call: TRBD1
j_call: TRBJ1-5
v_call: TRBV27
cdr3_nt: TGTGCCAGCAGTACGGGACAGGGCAATCAGCCCCAGCATTTT
cdr3_aa: CASSTGQGNQPQHF

clone_size: once
d_call: TRBD1
j_call: TRBJ1-4
v_call: TRBV19
cdr3_nt: TGTGCCAGCAAAAAGGGGACAGGGGGAGAAAAACTGTTTTTT
cdr3_aa: CASKKGTGGEKLFF

clone_size: -
d_call: TRBD1
j_call: TRBJ1-5
v_call: TRBV6-2/TRBV6-3
cdr3_nt: TGTGCCAGCAGTTACGGGACAGGGGGCAAAAATCAGCCCCAGCATTTT
cdr3_aa: CASSYGTGGKNQPQHF

clone_size: -
d_call: -
j_call: TRBJ2-1
v_call: TRBV28
cdr3_nt: TGTGCCAGCAGTTTACAGACAGTCATTGAGCAGTTCTTC
cdr3_aa: CASSLQTVIEQFF

clone_size: -
d_call: -
j_call: TRBJ2-6
v_call: TRBV9
cdr3_nt: TGTGCCAGCGTGGGGCAGTCTGGGGCCAACGTCCTGACTTTC
cdr3_aa: CASVGQSGANVLTF

clone_size: -
d_call: -
j_call: TRBJ1-5
v_call: TRBV7-2
cdr3_nt: TGTGCCAGCAGCCCCAGGGGTGGGAATCAGCCCCAGCATTTT
cdr3_aa: CASSPRGGNQPQHF

clone_size: once
d_call: -
j_call: TRBJ2-3
v_call: TRBV30
cdr3_nt: TGTGCCTGGAGTGTTGTCCAGAGGGGTACGGGTACGCAGTATTTT
cdr3_aa: CAWSVVQRGTGTQYF

clone_size: -
d_call: -
j_call: TRBJ2-1
v_call: TRBV5-4
cdr3_nt: TGTGCCAGCAGCCTGAGGGACGGACTCTACAATGAGCAGTTCTTC
cdr3_aa: CASSLRDGLYNEQFF

clone_size: -
d_call: -
j_call: TRBJ1-2
v_call: TRBV18
cdr3_nt: TGTGCCAGCTCACCTGGGGGCTATGGCTACACCTTC
cdr3_aa: CASSPGGYGYTF

clone_size: -
d_call: -
j_call: TRBJ2-5
v_call: TRBV9
cdr3_nt: TGTGCCAGCAGCGTAGTTGGGGAGACCCAGTACTTC
cdr3_aa: CASSVVGETQYF

clone_size: -
d_call: TRBD1
j_call: TRBJ1-1
v_call: TRBV30
cdr3_nt: TGTGCCTGGAGTTTAATAGGGGGCGGCACTGAAGCTTTCTTT
cdr3_aa: CAWSLIGGGTEAFF

clone_size: -
d_call: -
j_call: TRBJ2-1
v_call: TRBV19
cdr3_nt: TGTGCCATAGCGACAGGGAGGAATGAGCAGTTCTTC
cdr3_aa: CAIATGRNEQFF

clone_size: -
d_call: -
j_call: TRBJ2-1
v_call: TRBV3-1/TRBV3-2
cdr3_nt: TGTGCCAGCAGCCAGGCGGGGAACTACAATGAGCAGTTCTTC
cdr3_aa: CASSQAGNYNEQFF

clone_size: -
d_call: -
j_call: TRBJ1-1
v_call: TRBV5-4
cdr3_nt: TGTGCCAGCAGCTTGGGGGGGGGCGAAAAGGAAACTTTCTTT
cdr3_aa: CASSLGGGEKETFF

clone_size: -
d_call: -
j_call: TRBJ1-1
v_call: TRBV7-9
cdr3_nt: TGTGCCATAAGGCCCGGAGAGAACACTGAAGCTTTCTTT
cdr3_aa: CAIRPGENTEAFF

clone_size: -
d_call: TRBD1
j_call: TRBJ2-7
v_call: TRBV4-2
cdr3_nt: TGTGCCAGCAGCCAAGAAGGGACAGCGACCTACGAGCAGTACTTC
cdr3_aa: CASSQEGTATYEQYF

clone_size: -
d_call: -
j_call: TRBJ1-5
v_call: TRBV5-1
cdr3_nt: TGCGCCAGCAGCCCTCGGAAACGCGGGTTCAATCAGCCCCAGCATTTT
cdr3_aa: CASSPRKRGFNQPQHF

clone_size: -
d_call: -
j_call: TRBJ1-6
v_call: TRBV7-6
cdr3_nt: TGTGCCAGCAGCGCGGACAGCGGCAAAGGACCCCTCCACTTT
cdr3_aa: CASSADSGKGPLHF